The present T cell receptor (beta chain) was sequenced within a study of T cell responses to AZD1222 COVID-19 vaccine. After removal of 5 bases from V and 0 bases from J, the junction contained 3 bases not matched to a gene. The length of the CDR3 is 17 residues. Germline V lookup: CDR1 SEHNR, CDR2 FQNEAQ (reference sequence). TCRdb's copy holds only in-frame clones and misses some; the assay was immunoSEQ multiplex PCR. The sample carries 120,000 to 150,000 clones, about 92% recorded once. The TCR was taken from an adult in good health. The source was peripheral blood, collected on day 0 of AZD1222 vaccination. This rearrangement joins TRBV7-9 to TRBJ2-5, with 16 bases fitting TRBD2. The CDR3: CASSAGLAGGNQETQYF. In nucleotides, the CDR3 is TGTGCCAGCAGCGCGGGACTAGCGGGAGGGAACCAAGAGACCCAGTACTTC.